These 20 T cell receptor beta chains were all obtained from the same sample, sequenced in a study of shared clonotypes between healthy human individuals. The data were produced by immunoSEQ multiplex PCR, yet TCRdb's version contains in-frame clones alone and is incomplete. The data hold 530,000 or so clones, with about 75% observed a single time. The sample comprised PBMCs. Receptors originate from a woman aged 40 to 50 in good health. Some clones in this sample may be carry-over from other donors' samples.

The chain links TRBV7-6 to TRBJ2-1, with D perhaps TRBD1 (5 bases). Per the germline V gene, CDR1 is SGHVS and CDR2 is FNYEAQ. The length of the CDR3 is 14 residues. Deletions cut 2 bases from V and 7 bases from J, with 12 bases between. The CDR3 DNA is TGTGCCAGCAGCTTACCCTCCAAGGGGAATGAGCAGTTCTTC. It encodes CASSLPSKGNEQFF.

The DNA for the CDR3 is TGTGCCAGCGGCCAGAGACGCAACAATGAGCAGTTCTTC. It translates to CASGQRRNNEQFF. This chain joins TRBV7-3 and TRBJ2-1; D call uncertain. The CDR3 contains 13 residues. The germline V gene encodes CDR1 SGHTA and CDR2 FQGTGA. Between the trimmed V and J ends, which lost 8 bases and 5 bases, there was a span of 13 bases.

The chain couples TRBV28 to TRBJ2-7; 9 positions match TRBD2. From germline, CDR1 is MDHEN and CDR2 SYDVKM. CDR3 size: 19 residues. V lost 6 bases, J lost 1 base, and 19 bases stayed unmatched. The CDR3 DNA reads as TGTGCCAGCAGCCCAGAACGCGGGGGGCGGCTAGCGGGGTCCTACGAGCAGTACTTC. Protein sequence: CASSPERGGRLAGSYEQYF.

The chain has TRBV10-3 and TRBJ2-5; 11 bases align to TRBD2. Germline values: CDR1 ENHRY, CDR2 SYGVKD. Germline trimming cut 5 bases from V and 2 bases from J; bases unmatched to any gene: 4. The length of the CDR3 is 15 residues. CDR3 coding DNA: TGTGCCATCAGTAAGGGACTAGCGGAACAAGAGACCCAGTACTTC. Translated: CAISKGLAEQETQYF.

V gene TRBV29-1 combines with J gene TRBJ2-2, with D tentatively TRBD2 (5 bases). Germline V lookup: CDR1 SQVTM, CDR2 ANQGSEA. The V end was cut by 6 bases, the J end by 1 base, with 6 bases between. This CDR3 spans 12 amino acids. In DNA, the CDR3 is TGCAGCGTGAGGGTGAACACCGGGGAGCTGTTTTTT. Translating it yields CSVRVNTGELFF.

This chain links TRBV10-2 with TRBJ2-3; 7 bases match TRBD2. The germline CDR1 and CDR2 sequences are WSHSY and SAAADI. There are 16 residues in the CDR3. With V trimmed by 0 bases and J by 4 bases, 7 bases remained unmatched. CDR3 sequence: CASSESKSAGADTQYF. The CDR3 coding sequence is TGCGCCAGCAGTGAGTCTAAGTCGGCGGGAGCAGATACGCAGTATTTT.

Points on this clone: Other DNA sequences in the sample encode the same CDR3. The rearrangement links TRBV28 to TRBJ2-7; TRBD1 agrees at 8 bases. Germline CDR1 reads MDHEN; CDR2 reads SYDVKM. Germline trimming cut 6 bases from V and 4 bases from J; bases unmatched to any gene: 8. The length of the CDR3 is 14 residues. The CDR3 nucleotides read TGTGCCAGCAGGCCAACAGGGGGAAGATACGAGCAGTACTTC. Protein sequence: CASRPTGGRYEQYF.

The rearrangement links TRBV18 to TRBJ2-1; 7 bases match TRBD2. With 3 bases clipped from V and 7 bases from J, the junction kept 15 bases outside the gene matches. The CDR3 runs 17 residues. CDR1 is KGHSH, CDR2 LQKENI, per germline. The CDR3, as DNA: TGTGCCAGCTCACCCCTCTCCATGGGCGGGAGCACGAATGAGCAGTTCTTC. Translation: CASSPLSMGGSTNEQFF.

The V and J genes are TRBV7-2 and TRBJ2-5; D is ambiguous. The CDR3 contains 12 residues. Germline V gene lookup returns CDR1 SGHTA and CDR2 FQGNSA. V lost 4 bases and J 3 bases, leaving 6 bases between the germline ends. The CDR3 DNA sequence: TGTGCCAGCAGCTCAACGAAAGAGACCCAGTACTTC. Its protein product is CASSSTKETQYF.

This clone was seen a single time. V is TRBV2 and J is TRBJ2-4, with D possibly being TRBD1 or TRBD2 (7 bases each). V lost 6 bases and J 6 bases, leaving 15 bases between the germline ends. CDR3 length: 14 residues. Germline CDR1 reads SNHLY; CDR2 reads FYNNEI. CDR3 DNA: TGTGCCAGCAGAGACGGGGGGACAGTAAACATTCAGTACTTC. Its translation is CASRDGGTVNIQYF.

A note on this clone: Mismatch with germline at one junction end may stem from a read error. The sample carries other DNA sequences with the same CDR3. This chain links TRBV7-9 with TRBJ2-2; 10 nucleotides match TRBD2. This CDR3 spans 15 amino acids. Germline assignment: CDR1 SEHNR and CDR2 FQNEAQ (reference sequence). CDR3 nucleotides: TGTGCCAGCAGCCTAGCGGGAGATGGCACCGGGGAGCTGTTTTTT. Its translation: CASSLAGDGTGELFF.

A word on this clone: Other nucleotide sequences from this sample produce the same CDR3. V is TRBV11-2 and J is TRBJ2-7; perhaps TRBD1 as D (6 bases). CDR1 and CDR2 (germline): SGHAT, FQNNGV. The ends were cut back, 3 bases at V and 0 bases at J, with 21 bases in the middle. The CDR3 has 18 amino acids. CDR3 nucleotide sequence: TGTGCCAGCAGCTTCCTAGCCTACTGGGGACAAAGCTCCTACGAGCAGTACTTC. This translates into CASSFLAYWGQSSYEQYF.

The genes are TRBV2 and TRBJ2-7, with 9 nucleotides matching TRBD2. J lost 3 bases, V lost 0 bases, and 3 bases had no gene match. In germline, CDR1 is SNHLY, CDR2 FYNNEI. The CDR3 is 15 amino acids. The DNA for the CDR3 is TGTGCCAGCAGTGAAGCTAGCGGGAGTCTCTACGAGCAGTACTTC. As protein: CASSEASGSLYEQYF.

The CDR3 DNA reads as TGTGCCAGCAGCTTAAGTACGGGGGCGCCTGGTATCGAGCAGTACTTC. Amino acid sequence: CASSLSTGAPGIEQYF. The chain combines TRBV11-2 with TRBJ2-7; D may be TRBD1 or TRBD2 (6 bases each). Trimming stripped 2 bases from V and 6 bases from J, with 20 bases between. The length of the CDR3 is 16 residues. The germline V gene has CDR1 SGHAT and CDR2 FQNNGV.

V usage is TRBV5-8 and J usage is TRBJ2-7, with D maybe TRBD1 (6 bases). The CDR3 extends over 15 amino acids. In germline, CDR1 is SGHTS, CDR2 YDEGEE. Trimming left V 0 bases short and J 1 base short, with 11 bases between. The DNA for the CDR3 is TGTGCCAGCAGCTTGGGAGGGGGAGTTTCCTACGAGCAGTACTTC. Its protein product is CASSLGGGVSYEQYF. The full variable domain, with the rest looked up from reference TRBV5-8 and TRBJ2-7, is EAGVTQSPTHLIKTRGQQATLRCSPISGHTSVYWYQQALGLGLQFLLWYDEGEERNRGNFPPRFSGRQFPNYSSELNVNALELEDSALYLCASSLGGGVSYEQYFGPGTRLTVT.

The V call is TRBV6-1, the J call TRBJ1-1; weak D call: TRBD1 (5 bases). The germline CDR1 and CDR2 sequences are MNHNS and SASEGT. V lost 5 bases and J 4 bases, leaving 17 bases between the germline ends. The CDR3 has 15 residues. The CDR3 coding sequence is TGTGCCAGCAGTTCCCTGGTAGGGGTATTCACTGAAGCTTTCTTT. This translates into CASSSLVGVFTEAFF.

In DNA, the CDR3 is TGTGCCAGCTCATCGGGACAGGGAAATGAAAAACTGTTTTTT. This gives the protein CASSSGQGNEKLFF. This rearrangement joins TRBV18 to TRBJ1-4, with 9 bases lining up with TRBD1. CDR1 is KGHSH and CDR2 is LQKENI in the germline V gene. The V and J ends lost 5 bases and 5 bases, in that order; junction bases with no gene match: 3. This CDR3 is built from 14 residues.

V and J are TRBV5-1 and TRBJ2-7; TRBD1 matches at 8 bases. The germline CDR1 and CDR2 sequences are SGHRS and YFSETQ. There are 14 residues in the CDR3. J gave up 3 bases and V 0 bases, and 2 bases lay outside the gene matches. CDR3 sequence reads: CASSLGQGLYEQYF. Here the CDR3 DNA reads TGCGCCAGCAGCTTGGGACAGGGGCTCTACGAGCAGTACTTC.

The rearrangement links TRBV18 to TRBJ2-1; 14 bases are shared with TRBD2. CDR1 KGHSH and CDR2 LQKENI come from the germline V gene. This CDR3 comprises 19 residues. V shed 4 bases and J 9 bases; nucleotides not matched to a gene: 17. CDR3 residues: CASSHENMGTSGSFSEQFF. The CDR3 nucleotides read TGTGCCAGCTCACACGAGAATATGGGGACTAGCGGGAGTTTCAGTGAGCAGTTCTTC.

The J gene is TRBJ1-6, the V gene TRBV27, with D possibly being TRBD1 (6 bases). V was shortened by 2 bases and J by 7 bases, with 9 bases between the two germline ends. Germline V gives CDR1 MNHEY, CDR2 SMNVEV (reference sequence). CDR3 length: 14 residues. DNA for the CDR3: TGTGCCAGCAGTTTAAACAGGGCAAATTCACCCCTCCACTTT. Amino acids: CASSLNRANSPLHF.